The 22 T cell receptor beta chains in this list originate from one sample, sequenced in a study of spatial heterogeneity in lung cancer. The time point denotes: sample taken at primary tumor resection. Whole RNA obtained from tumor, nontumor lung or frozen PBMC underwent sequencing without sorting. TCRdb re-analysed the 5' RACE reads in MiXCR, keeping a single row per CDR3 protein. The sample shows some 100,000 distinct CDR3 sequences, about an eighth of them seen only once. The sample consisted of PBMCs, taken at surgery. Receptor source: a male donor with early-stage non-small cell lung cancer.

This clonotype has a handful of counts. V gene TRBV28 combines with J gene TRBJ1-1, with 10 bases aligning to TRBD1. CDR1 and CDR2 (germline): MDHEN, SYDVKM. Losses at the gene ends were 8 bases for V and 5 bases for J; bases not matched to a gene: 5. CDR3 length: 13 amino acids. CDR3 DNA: TGTGCCAGCTGGACAGGGGGACTTACTGAAGCTTTCTTT. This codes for CASWTGGLTEAFF.

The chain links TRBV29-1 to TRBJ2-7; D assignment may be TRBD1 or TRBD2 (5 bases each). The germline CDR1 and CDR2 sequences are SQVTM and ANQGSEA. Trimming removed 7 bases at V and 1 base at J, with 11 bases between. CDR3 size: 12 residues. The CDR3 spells CSALGGSYEQYF. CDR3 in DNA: TGCAGCGCCCTTGGGGGTTCCTACGAGCAGTACTTC.

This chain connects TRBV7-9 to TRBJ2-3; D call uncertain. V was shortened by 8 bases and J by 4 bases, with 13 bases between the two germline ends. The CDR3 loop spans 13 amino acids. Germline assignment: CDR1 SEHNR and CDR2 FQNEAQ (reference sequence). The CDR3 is CASGLLSADTQYF. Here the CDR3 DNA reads TGTGCCAGCGGTCTCTTATCCGCAGATACGCAGTATTTT.

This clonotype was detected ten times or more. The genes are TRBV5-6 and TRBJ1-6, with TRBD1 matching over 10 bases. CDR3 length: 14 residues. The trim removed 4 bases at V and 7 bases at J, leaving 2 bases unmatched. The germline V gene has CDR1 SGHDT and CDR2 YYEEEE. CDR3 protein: CASSRTGGNSPLHF. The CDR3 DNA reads TGTGCCAGCAGCCGGACAGGGGGGAATTCACCCCTCCACTTT.

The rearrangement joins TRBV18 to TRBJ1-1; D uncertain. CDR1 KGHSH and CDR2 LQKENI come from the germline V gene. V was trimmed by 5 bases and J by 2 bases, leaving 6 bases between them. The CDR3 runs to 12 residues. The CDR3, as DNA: TGTGCCAGCTCAGTCAGAAACACTGAAGCTTTCTTT. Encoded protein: CASSVRNTEAFF.

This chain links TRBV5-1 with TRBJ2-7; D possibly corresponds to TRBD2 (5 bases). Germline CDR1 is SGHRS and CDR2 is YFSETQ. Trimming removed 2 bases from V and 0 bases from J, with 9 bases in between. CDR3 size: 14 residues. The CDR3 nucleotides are TGCGCCAGCAGCTTTGGCGGGCCCTCCTACGAGCAGTACTTC. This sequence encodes CASSFGGPSYEQYF.

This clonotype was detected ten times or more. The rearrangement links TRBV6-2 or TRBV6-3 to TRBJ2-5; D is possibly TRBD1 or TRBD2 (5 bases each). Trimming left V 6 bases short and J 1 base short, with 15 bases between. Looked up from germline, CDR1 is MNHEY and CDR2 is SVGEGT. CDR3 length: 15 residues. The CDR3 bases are TGTGCCAGCAGGGGACCGGAACGGCCCCAAGAGACCCAGTACTTC. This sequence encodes CASRGPERPQETQYF.

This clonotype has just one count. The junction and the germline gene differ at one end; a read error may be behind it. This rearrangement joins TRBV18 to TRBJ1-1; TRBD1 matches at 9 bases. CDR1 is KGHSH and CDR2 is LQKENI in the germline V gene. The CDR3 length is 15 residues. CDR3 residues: CASSPLQGAGTVAFF. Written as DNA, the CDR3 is TGTGCCAGCTCACCATTACAGGGGGCTGGCACTGTAGCTTTCTTT.

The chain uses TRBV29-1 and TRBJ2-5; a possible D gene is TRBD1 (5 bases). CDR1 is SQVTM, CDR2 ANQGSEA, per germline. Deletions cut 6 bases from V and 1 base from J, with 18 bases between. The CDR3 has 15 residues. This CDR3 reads CSVLRRPQGQETQYF. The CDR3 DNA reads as TGCAGCGTCCTAAGAAGGCCGCAGGGCCAAGAGACCCAGTACTTC.

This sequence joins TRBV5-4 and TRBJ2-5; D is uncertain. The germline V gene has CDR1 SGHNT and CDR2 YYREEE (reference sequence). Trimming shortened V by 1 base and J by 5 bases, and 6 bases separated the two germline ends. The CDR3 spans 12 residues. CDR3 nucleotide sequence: TGTGCCAGCAGCTTGCCGGGTGAGACCCAGTACTTC. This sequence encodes CASSLPGETQYF.

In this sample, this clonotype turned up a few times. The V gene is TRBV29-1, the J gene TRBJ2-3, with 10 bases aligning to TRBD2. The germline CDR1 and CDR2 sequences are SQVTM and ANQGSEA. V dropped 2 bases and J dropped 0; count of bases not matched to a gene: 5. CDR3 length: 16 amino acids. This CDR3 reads CSVESSGGRSTDTQYF. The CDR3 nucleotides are TGCAGCGTTGAATCTAGCGGGGGACGTAGCACAGATACGCAGTATTTT.

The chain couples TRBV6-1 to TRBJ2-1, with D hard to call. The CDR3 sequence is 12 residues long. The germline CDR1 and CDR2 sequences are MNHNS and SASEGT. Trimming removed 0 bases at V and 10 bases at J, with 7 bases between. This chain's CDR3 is CASSEATTEQFF. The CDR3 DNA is TGTGCCAGCAGTGAAGCCACCACGGAGCAGTTCTTC.

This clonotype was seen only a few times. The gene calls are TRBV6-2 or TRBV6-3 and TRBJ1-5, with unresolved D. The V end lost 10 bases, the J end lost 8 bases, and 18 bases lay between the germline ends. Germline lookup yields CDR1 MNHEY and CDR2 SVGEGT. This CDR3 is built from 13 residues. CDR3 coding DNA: TGTGCCACACAACTGCTATCGGGAAAGCCCCAGCATTTT. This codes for CATQLLSGKPQHF.

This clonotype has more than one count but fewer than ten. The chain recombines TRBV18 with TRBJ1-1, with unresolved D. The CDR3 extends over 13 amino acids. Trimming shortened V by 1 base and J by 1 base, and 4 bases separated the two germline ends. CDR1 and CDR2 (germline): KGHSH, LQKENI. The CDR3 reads CASSPQGNTEAFF. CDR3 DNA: TGTGCCAGCTCACCACAGGGGAACACTGAAGCTTTCTTT.

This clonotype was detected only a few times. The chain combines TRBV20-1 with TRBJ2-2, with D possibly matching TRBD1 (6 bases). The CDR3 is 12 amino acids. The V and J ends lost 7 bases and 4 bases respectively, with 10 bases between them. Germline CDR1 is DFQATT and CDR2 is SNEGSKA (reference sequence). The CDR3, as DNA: TGCAGTGGTGCAGGGGTCACCGGGGAGCTGTTTTTT. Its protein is CSGAGVTGELFF.

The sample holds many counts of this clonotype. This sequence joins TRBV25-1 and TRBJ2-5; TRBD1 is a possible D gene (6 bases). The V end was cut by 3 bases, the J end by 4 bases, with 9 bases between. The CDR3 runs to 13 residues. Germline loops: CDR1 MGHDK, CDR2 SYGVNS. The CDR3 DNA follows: TGTGCCAGCAGTGACAGGGGAACAGAGACCCAGTACTTC. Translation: CASSDRGTETQYF.

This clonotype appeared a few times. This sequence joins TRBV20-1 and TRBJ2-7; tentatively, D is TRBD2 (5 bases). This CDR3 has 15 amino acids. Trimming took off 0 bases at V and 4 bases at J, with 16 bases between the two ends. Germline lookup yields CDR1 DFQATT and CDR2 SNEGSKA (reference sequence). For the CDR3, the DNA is TGCAGTGCTAGAGATCGATTGAGCGGTTGGTACGAGCAGTACTTC. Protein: CSARDRLSGWYEQYF.

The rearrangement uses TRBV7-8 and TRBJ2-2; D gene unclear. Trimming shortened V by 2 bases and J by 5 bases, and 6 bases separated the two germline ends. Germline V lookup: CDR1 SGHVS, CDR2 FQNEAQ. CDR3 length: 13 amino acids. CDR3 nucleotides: TGTGCCAGCAGCTTAAGCATAACCGGGGAGCTGTTTTTT. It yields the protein CASSLSITGELFF.

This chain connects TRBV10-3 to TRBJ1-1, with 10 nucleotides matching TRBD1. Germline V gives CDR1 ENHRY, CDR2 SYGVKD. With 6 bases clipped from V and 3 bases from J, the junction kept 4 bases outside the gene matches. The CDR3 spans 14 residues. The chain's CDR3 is CAIRGGQGYTEAFF. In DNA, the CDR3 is TGTGCCATCAGGGGGGGACAGGGGTACACTGAAGCTTTCTTT.

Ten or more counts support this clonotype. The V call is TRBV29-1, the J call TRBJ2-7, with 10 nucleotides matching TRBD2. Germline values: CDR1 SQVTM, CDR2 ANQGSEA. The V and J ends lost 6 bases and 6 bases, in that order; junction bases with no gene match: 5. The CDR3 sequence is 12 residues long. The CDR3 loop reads CSVAGGPAEQYF. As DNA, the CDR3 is TGCAGCGTAGCGGGAGGGCCCGCCGAGCAGTACTTC.

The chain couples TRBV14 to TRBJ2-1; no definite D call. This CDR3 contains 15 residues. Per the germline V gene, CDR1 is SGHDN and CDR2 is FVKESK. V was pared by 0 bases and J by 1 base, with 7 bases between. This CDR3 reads CASSQEGLSYNEQFF. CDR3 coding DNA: TGTGCCAGCAGCCAAGAGGGGTTGTCCTACAATGAGCAGTTCTTC. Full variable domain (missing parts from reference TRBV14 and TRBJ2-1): EAGVTQFPSHSVIEKGQTVTLRCDPISGHDNLYWYRRVMGKEIKFLLHFVKESKQDESGMPNNRFLAERTGGTYSTLKVQPAELEDSGVYFCASSQEGLSYNEQFFGPGTRLTVL.

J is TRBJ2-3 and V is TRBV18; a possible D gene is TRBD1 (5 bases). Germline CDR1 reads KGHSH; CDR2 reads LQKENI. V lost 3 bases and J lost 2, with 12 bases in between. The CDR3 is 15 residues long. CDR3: CASSPEKGPTDTQYF. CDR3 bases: TGTGCCAGCTCACCTGAAAAGGGGCCCACAGATACGCAGTATTTT. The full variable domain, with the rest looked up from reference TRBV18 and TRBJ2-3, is NAGVMQNPRHLVRRRGQEARLRCSPMKGHSHVYWYRQLPEEGLKFMVYLQKENIIDESGMPKERFSAEFPKEGPSILRIQQVVRGDSAAYFCASSPEKGPTDTQYFGPGTRLTVL.